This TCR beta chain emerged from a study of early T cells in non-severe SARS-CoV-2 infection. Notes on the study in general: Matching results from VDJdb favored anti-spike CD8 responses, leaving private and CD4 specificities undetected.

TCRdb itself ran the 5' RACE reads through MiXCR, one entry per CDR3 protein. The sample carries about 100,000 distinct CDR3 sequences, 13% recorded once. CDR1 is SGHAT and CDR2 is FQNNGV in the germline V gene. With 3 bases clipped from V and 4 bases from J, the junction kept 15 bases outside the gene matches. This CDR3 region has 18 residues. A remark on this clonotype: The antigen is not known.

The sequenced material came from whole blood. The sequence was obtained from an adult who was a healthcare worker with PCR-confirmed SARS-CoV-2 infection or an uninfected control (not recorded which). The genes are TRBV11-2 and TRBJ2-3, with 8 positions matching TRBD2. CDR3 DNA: TGTGCCAGCAGCTTCCGGCTAGCGGGCCGGGCGGGGCCAGATACGCAGTATTTT. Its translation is CASSFRLAGRAGPDTQYF. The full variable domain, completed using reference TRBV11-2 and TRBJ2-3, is EAGVAQSPRYKIIEKRQSVAFWCNPISGHATLYWYQQILGQGPKLLIQFQNNGVVDDSQLPKDRFSAERLKGVDSTLKIQPAKLEDSAVYLCASSFRLAGRAGPDTQYFGPGTRLTVL.